Included here is one T cell receptor beta chain sequence, with context. Its antigen is unknown. Under the ViraFEST assay, PBMC were stimulated with viral peptide pools so that antigen-specific CD4+ T cells expanded. Sequencing was performed afterwards. Following 10 days of culture, CD4+ T cells were isolated. The individual was infected with SARS-CoV-2 between March and December 2020, as confirmed by PCR. In culture with about 9.7 IU/ml IL-2 and around 10 ug/ml peptides, PBMC were grown at two million per well. At days 3 and 7, half of the medium was exchanged for IL-2 medium. The data derive from a study of vaccination effects on CD4 cells after COVID-19. Study-level information: Convalescent patient samples, from a couple of individuals, date to 16 days and one week before vaccination. General study points: Late post-vaccination, clones induced by infection and those induced by vaccine underwent marked clonal contraction.

The protocol was immunoSEQ multiplex PCR, while the TCRdb copy is restricted to in-frame clones and leaves out a portion. The data contain roughly 30,000 clones, about 69% of them singletons. This TCR derives from a human donor who had a prior SARS-CoV-2 infection. The material was CD4+ T cells from PBMCs cultured with a peptide pool, obtained before COVID-19 vaccination.

The DNA for the CDR3 is TGCAGTGCTAGTCGGTACACCGGGGAGCTGTTTTTT. Protein: CSASRYTGELFF. The chain combines TRBV20-1 with TRBJ2-2; no clear D gene. CDR1 is DFQATT and CDR2 is SNEGSKA in the germline V gene (reference sequence). Trimming pared 3 bases from V and 3 bases from J, leaving 5 bases between. CDR3 length equals 12 residues.